This T cell receptor beta chain originates from a study of CD8+ T cells in alopecia areata. Study overall: A regimen of oral tofacitinib, 5 to 10 mg twice daily, was given to treated patients. Findings of the study overall: Sequences from scalp samples also cover resident alphabeta T cells of normal skin.

Treatment noted: oral pan-JAK inhibitor, 5-10 mg twice daily. Sorting of PBMCs yielded the CD4+ and CD8+ T cells. Per germline, CDR1 MNHEY and CDR2 SMNVEV (reference sequence). The V gene end was trimmed by 2 bases and the J gene end by 9 bases; junction bases not matched to a gene: 5. The CDR3 has 14 residues. Sequencing templates came from extracted RNA that was reverse transcribed into cDNA. Generated by immunoSEQ multiplex PCR, the TCRdb table keeps only in-frame clones and is missing some. The sample has about 39,000 clones, about three fifths seen once. To note about this clone: Its antigen is as yet unknown.

This receptor was taken from a human donor with alopecia areata. This sequence joins TRBV27 and TRBJ2-1; 9 positions match TRBD2. Here the sequenced sample was CD8+ T cells sorted from blood, taken at week 4, from a patient treated with tofacitinib. Written as DNA, the CDR3 is TGTGCCAGCAGTTTAGCGGGGGGGCCGGGTGAGCAGTTCTTC. It yields the protein CASSLAGGPGEQFF.